This TCR beta chain was sequenced during a study of T-cell memory formation after mild COVID-19 (dated by TCRdb to the early 2020s). Study-wide context: TCR sequence clusters from the two donors were found to be largely donor specific. T-cell clones expanding and contracting after mild COVID-19 in two donors were tracked by longitudinal TCRalpha and TCRbeta repertoire sequencing. Two young, previously healthy adult volunteers made up the cohort, one male and one female.

This clonotype was seen many times. What this receptor recognizes is not known. Per-nucleotide qualities are absent, and no much larger clonotype sits a single base away. Sequenced on an Illumina NovaSeq 6000. TCRalpha and TCRbeta cDNA libraries were built by 5'RACE with constant-segment primers, adding sample barcodes and unique molecular identifiers. RNA was extracted from every sample with Trizol reagent. Library amplification was performed in two PCR steps, and a second sample barcode and Illumina TruSeq adapters were introduced in the second step. The libraries were sequenced on an Illumina NovaSeq using 2 x 150 bp paired-end reads. In the original analysis: Demultiplexing of reads and collapsing into UMI-guided consensus sequences were performed with migec v1.2.7. Using mixcr v2.1.11, UMI consensuses were aligned to TRA and TRB V and J templates and then assembled into clonotypes. Clonotypes were classified as expanded or contracted when called significant by both edgeR and NoisET, with noise models trained on biological replicates. For edgeR calls, the thresholds were a false discovery rate-adjusted p below 0.01 and a log2 fold-change of 1. As an exploratory analysis of dynamics, max-normalized trajectories of the 1000 most abundant clonotypes were examined with PCA combined with hierarchical clustering. Separately sequenced CD4+ and CD8+ repertoires were used to assign the CD4 or CD8 phenotype of responding clones. The public reads were quality trimmed at Q25 with fastp and then assembled into clones with MiXCR by TCRdb, keeping productive beta chains. A single entry per CDR3 protein holds the most common genes and DNA from its merged rows. It is TCRdb's table, rather than the study itself, that gives the V and J calls and clone size. Across this sample there are around 510,000 distinct CDR3 sequences, with 20% to 25% seen only once. The ten top clones hold about 8.2% of the sample.

Ficoll-Paque density gradient centrifugation was the method used to isolate PBMCs. Taken from the germline V gene, the CDR1 and CDR2 loops are SGHNT and YENEEA. The CDR3, from cysteine to phenylalanine, totals 11 residues. The kept DNA is CDR3 alone, 33 bases in frame from the first base. The V end loses 5 bases and the J end loses 9 bases, and a stretch of 8 bases separates them. Beyond this particular receptor, the publication reports: The second-wave clones that peaked on day 37 were not confirmed to be SARS-CoV-2 specific. Balanced CD4/CD8 phenotypes were observed for clones contracting from day 15 to 85, whereas a bias towards CD4+ was observed for a second wave of clones expanding from day 15 to 37. Contracting CD4+ clones were found mainly in CM and EM memory subsets, while CD8+ clones were enriched in EMRA. The study covered only a couple of mild cases, and larger cohorts including severe cases with pre-infection samples were considered necessary. Some responding clones were detected in pre-infection memory, which suggested that pre-existing cross-reactive memory T cells had joined the SARS-CoV-2 response.

The TCR sequence derives from an adult woman who had mild COVID-19 (a few samples of this study predate the infection). The sample titles of this study are shuffled in the database, so cell type and time point are left out; the donor was told from shared clones. The rearrangement joined TRBV11-3 to TRBJ2-1, with no D gene named confidently. The source material was PBMCs or a T cell subset sorted from them (not recorded which). Here the CDR3 is given as CASSQSAEQFF. The nucleotide sequence reads as follows: TGTGCCAGCAGCCAGTCGGCTGAGCAGTTCTTC.